This passage covers 28 T cell receptor beta chains from one sample sequenced in a study of blood T cell repertoires in COVID-19. Profiling relied on immunoSEQ multiplex PCR, and the TCRdb table lists in-frame clones only, not all of them. The table shows 200,000 to 250,000 clones, with about 90% occurring only once. Specimen: peripheral blood. The receptors were sampled from a man aged 55 to 70 with COVID-19, enrolled during active disease.

CDR3 residues: CATSGGAGTEAFF. CDR3 coding DNA: TGTGCCACCTCGGGGGGCGCGGGCACTGAAGCTTTCTTT. The rearrangement links TRBV19 to TRBJ1-1; D may be TRBD1 (6 bases). The CDR3 runs to 13 residues. V was cut by 10 bases and J by 4 bases, with 16 bases left in between. Germline V lookup: CDR1 LNHDA, CDR2 SQIVND (reference sequence).

This chain connects TRBV11-2 to TRBJ2-3, with D possibly being TRBD1 (11 bases). The CDR3 extends over 19 amino acids. V shed 5 bases and J shed 2 bases, with 26 bases lying between them. Germline V gene data show CDR1 as SGHAT and CDR2 as FQNNGV. DNA of the CDR3: TGTGCCAGCAGCGCGGACAGGGGGCTAGCGGGAGCCCACACAGATACGCAGTATTTT. This translates into CASSADRGLAGAHTDTQYF.

The chain has TRBV12-3 or TRBV12-4 and TRBJ1-1; D not certain. V shed 5 bases and J shed 2 bases, with 9 bases lying between them. The CDR3 is made up of 13 amino acids. The CDR3 nucleotides read TGTGCCAGCAGTCAGAGGAAAAACACTGAAGCTTTCTTT. It is translated as CASSQRKNTEAFF.

The chain couples TRBV28 to TRBJ1-6, with 7 positions matching TRBD1. Trimming cost V 8 bases and J 6 bases; bases outside gene matches: 10. Germline CDR1 and CDR2: MDHEN and SYDVKM. The CDR3 contains 15 residues. The CDR3, as DNA: TGTGCCAGCTCAGGGCCACAGGGGTTTAATTCACCCCTCCACTTT. Amino acids: CASSGPQGFNSPLHF.

As to this clone: This sample also contains other DNA sequences that code for the same CDR3. This chain uses TRBV5-1 with TRBJ1-2; D unresolved. V lost 0 bases and J lost 5, with 5 bases in between. The CDR3 is made up of 12 amino acids. Germline assignment: CDR1 SGHRS and CDR2 YFSETQ. CDR3 sequence (DNA): TGCGCCAGCAGCTTGGGGAGTTATGGCTACACCTTC. This gives the protein CASSLGSYGYTF.

The chain uses TRBV30 and TRBJ2-3; TRBD2 matches at 7 bases. The CDR3 length is 14 residues. Trimming took 4 bases from V and 2 from J; bases not matched to a gene: 6. Germline CDR1 and CDR2: GTSNPN and SVGIG (reference sequence). CDR3 residues: CAWKGLVNTDTQYF. The CDR3 nucleotides are TGTGCCTGGAAAGGACTAGTTAACACAGATACGCAGTATTTT.

The genes are TRBV20-1 and TRBJ2-3; TRBD2 agrees at 11 bases. V lost 3 bases and J lost 3; bases outside the gene matches: 5. The CDR3 extends over 15 amino acids. CDR1 is DFQATT, CDR2 SNEGSKA, per germline (reference sequence). Here the CDR3 DNA reads TGCAGTGCTAGTATGAGACTAGCGGGAACAGATACGCAGTATTTT. As protein: CSASMRLAGTDTQYF.

CDR3 sequence: CASSPPGVSGRGTEAFF. Here the CDR3 DNA reads TGTGCCAGTAGTCCCCCGGGGGTGTCAGGGAGGGGCACTGAAGCTTTCTTT. V is TRBV19 and J is TRBJ1-1; perhaps TRBD1 as D (5 bases). The germline V gene has CDR1 LNHDA and CDR2 SQIVND (reference sequence). The CDR3 contains 17 residues. V lost 5 bases and J 4 bases, leaving 23 bases between the germline ends.

The chain employs TRBV3-1 (or the pseudogene TRBV3-2) and TRBJ2-7, with 8 bases matching TRBD1. Germline values: CDR1 LGHDT, CDR2 YNNKEL (reference sequence). The CDR3 is made up of 14 amino acids. With 0 bases clipped from V and 5 bases from J, the junction kept 3 bases outside the gene matches. For the CDR3, the DNA is TGTGCCAGCAGCCAAGAGGCAGGGGGCGACGAGCAGTACTTC. Translated, it gives CASSQEAGGDEQYF.

For the CDR3, the DNA is TGTGCCAGCAGTGGATTTTTTTTGGACTTGTACAATGAGCAGTTCTTC. This sequence encodes CASSGFFLDLYNEQFF. The V call is TRBV6-1, the J call TRBJ2-1, with D perhaps matching TRBD2 (5 bases). CDR3 length equals 16 residues. V was clipped by 4 bases and J by 4 bases, with 17 bases between them. Looked up from germline, CDR1 is MNHNS and CDR2 is SASEGT.

The chain has TRBV10-1 and TRBJ2-2; 7 nucleotides agree with TRBD1. Germline assignment: CDR1 WNHNN and CDR2 SYGVQD (reference sequence). CDR3 length equals 15 residues. J was trimmed by 6 bases and V by 3 bases; bases with no gene match: 7. CDR3 coding DNA: TGCGCCAGCAGTGACCCAGGGGGAAAGTCCGGGGAGCTGTTTTTT. Translated, it gives CASSDPGGKSGELFF.

This chain connects TRBV13 to TRBJ2-4; 10 bases map to TRBD1. Unmatched junction bases numbered 19, after V lost 5 bases and J lost 0 bases. The CDR3 is 21 residues long. The V gene's germline CDR1 is PRHDT and CDR2 FYEKMQ (reference sequence). The CDR3, as DNA: TGTGCCAGCAGCGATTACCGGAGACCGGGACAGGGGCTGCTAGCCAAAAACATTCAGTACTTC. As protein: CASSDYRRPGQGLLAKNIQYF.

Regarding this clone: Other nucleotide sequences from this sample produce the same CDR3. V and J are TRBV12-3 or TRBV12-4 and TRBJ1-2; D gene ambiguous. CDR3 size: 13 residues. V was shortened by 1 base and J by 1 base, with 4 bases between the two germline ends. CDR3 residues: CASSLDSNYGYTF. The CDR3, as DNA: TGTGCCAGCAGTTTAGACAGTAACTATGGCTACACCTTC.

The chain carries TRBV18 and TRBJ2-2, with D perhaps TRBD1 (6 bases). Trimming took 5 bases from V and 4 from J, leaving 14 bases between them. Germline V gene lookup returns CDR1 KGHSH and CDR2 LQKENI. The CDR3 is 15 residues long. CDR3 residues: CASSNRASSTGELFF. The CDR3 nucleotides read TGTGCCAGCTCAAACAGGGCTAGTAGCACCGGGGAGCTGTTTTTT.

The rearrangement uses TRBV7-2 and TRBJ2-1; 10 bases are a match to TRBD2. The ends lost 1 base at V and 6 bases at J; junction bases unmatched: 9. The CDR3 spans 17 residues. Looked up from germline, CDR1 is SGHTA and CDR2 is FQGNSA. CDR3 residues: CASSLVPGLAGVNEQFF. CDR3 sequence (DNA): TGTGCCAGCAGCTTAGTACCAGGCCTAGCGGGAGTCAATGAGCAGTTCTTC.

This clone turned up a few times. This chain joins TRBV4-1 and TRBJ1-5; D call uncertain. Germline CDR1 reads MGHRA; CDR2 reads YSYEKL. The CDR3 loop spans 14 amino acids. V was clipped by 0 bases and J by 10 bases, with 13 bases between them. CDR3 bases: TGCGCCAGCAGCCAAGAGAGGAGGGCCACACCCCAGCATTTT. Amino acid sequence: CASSQERRATPQHF.

The V call is TRBV11-2, the J call TRBJ1-4, with 9 nucleotides matching TRBD1. There are 15 residues in the CDR3. Germline trimming cut 1 base from V and 8 bases from J; bases unmatched to any gene: 5. Germline CDR1 and CDR2: SGHAT and FQNNGV. The DNA of the CDR3 is TGTGCCAGCAGCTTAGGAGGGACAGGGAAAGAAAAACTGTTTTTT. The encoded protein is CASSLGGTGKEKLFF.

The V and J genes are TRBV5-1 and TRBJ2-2, with TRBD1 matching 8 bases. This CDR3 is 15 amino acids long. Germline trimming cut 7 bases from V and 4 bases from J; bases unmatched to any gene: 9. Germline-derived CDR1 and CDR2 are SGHRS and YFSETQ. The CDR3 loop reads CASRKAGGGTGELFF. The CDR3, as DNA: TGCGCCAGCCGGAAGGCAGGGGGCGGCACCGGGGAGCTGTTTTTT.

This clone has a single count. This sequence joins TRBV2 and TRBJ1-2; the match to TRBD1 covers 11 bases. With V trimmed by 6 bases and J by 4 bases, 4 bases remained unmatched. CDR1 and CDR2 (germline): SNHLY, FYNNEI. This CDR3 region has 14 residues. The CDR3 sequence: CASRDRGRVYGYTF. CDR3 nucleotide sequence: TGTGCCAGCAGGGACAGGGGGCGGGTCTATGGCTACACCTTC.

This sequence joins TRBV2 and TRBJ2-3, with 10 bases lining up with TRBD2. This CDR3 region has 14 residues. Germline V CDR1 and CDR2: SNHLY, FYNNEI. With 7 bases clipped from V and 0 bases from J, the junction kept 1 base outside the gene matches. The CDR3 reads CASKRGGSTDTQYF. CDR3 in DNA: TGTGCCAGCAAGCGGGGGGGAAGCACAGATACGCAGTATTTT.

The chain is built from TRBV19 and TRBJ1-5; D uncertain. Per the germline V gene, CDR1 is LNHDA and CDR2 is SQIVND (reference sequence). V lost 3 bases and J lost 3, with 6 bases in between. This CDR3 has 13 amino acids. CDR3 nucleotide sequence: TGTGCCAGTAGTATCCGACTCAATCAGCCCCAGCATTTT. It encodes CASSIRLNQPQHF.

The V and J genes are TRBV6-1 and TRBJ1-5; TRBD1 matches at 8 bases. Per germline, CDR1 MNHNS and CDR2 SASEGT. This CDR3 region has 15 residues. V dropped 3 bases and J dropped 0; count of bases not matched to a gene: 1. The CDR3 DNA reads as TGTGCCAGCAGTGATCAGGGGGCTAGCAATCAGCCCCAGCATTTT. This gives the protein CASSDQGASNQPQHF.

This chain links TRBV12-2 with TRBJ2-7; the D call in the table, TRBD2, was not verified against the DNA. TRBV12-2 is given as a pseudogene. This CDR3 spans 11 amino acids. The CDR3 is CASRLSREQYF. The CDR3 DNA is TGTGCAAGTCGCTTAAGCCGAGAGCAGTACTTC.

This clone was seen once. The V and J genes are TRBV15 and TRBJ2-1, with 12 bases identical to TRBD2. Losses at the gene ends were 1 base for V and 8 bases for J; bases not matched to a gene: 15. The CDR3 totals 19 residues. Germline CDR1 is LNHNV and CDR2 is YYDKDF (reference sequence). CDR3 sequence: CATSRVVLPTSGRFYEQFF. CDR3 DNA: TGTGCCACCAGCAGAGTTGTACTCCCGACTAGCGGGAGATTCTATGAGCAGTTCTTC.

J is TRBJ1-1 and V is TRBV5-5, with a tentative D call TRBD1 (6 bases). The CDR3 spans 17 residues. The germline V gene encodes CDR1 SGHKS and CDR2 YYEKEE (reference sequence). Trimming left V 0 bases short and J 2 bases short, with 17 bases between. CDR3 nucleotides: TGTGCCAGCAGCTTGGGGCAGGGGAAACCGAGAAACACTGAAGCTTTCTTT. It translates to CASSLGQGKPRNTEAFF.

This rearrangement joins TRBV10-3 to TRBJ1-1; 7 positions match TRBD1. Germline loops: CDR1 ENHRY, CDR2 SYGVKD. CDR3 length equals 15 residues. V was clipped by 1 base and J by 4 bases; unmatched bases: 6. The CDR3 bases are TGTGCCATCAGTGAGTGGGGGGACAGAGCCACTGAAGCTTTCTTT. Its protein is CAISEWGDRATEAFF.

The chain links TRBV19 to TRBJ1-5; D not resolved. V was pared by 4 bases and J by 1 base, with 17 bases between. This CDR3 is 17 amino acids long. From germline, CDR1 is LNHDA and CDR2 SQIVND (reference sequence). As DNA, the CDR3 is TGTGCCAGTAGTAAGGTGGCAGCGGGAGCAAGCAATCAGCCCCAGCATTTT. Protein product: CASSKVAAGASNQPQHF.

This chain joins TRBV7-2 and TRBJ2-4, with 7 bases that match TRBD2. The CDR3 loop spans 13 amino acids. CDR1 and CDR2 from the germline V gene are SGHTA and FQGNSA. Trimming at V came to 3 bases and at J to 14 bases, leaving 10 bases not matched to a gene. CDR3 amino acids: CASSLNPTSQEYF. The DNA of the CDR3 is TGTGCCAGCAGCTTGAACCCGACTAGCCAGGAGTACTTC.